A selection of T cell receptor beta chains follows, all from one sample in a study of Ad26.COV2.S vaccination and SARS-CoV-2 variants. Data came from immunoSEQ multiplex PCR; TCRdb stores just in-frame clones and leaves some out. The sample contains approximately 350,000 clones, around 82% of which appear only once. Specimen: peripheral blood, collected in a trial of Ad26.COV2.S vaccine versus placebo. The receptors here all came from a person between 18 and 65 years old who received the Ad26.COV2.S COVID-19 vaccine or a placebo. The CDR3 runs from the conserved cysteine through the conserved F or W. Each record gives: clone size, J gene, V gene, D gene, CDR3 protein, CDR3 DNA. A D gene is named only where the DNA matches it firmly. Clone size is not always given. Where it is, it says once, few, many or a class for expanded clones.

NA | TRBJ1-5 | TRBV18 | TRBD1 | CASSPDRAGQPQHF | TGTGCCAGCTCGCCCGACAGGGCTGGTCAGCCCCAGCATTTT
NA | TRBJ1-5 | TRBV19 | NA | CASSISGPYQPQHF | TGTGCCAGTAGTATATCGGGACCTTATCAGCCCCAGCATTTT
NA | TRBJ2-3 | TRBV27 | NA | CASKLLGTDTQYF | TGTGCCAGCAAACTCCTCGGCACAGATACGCAGTATTTT
NA | TRBJ1-4 | TRBV4-3 | NA | CASSQDGQGSNEKLFF | TGCGCCAGCAGCCAAGATGGGCAAGGATCTAATGAAAAACTGTTTTTT
NA | TRBJ1-2 | TRBV11-3 | TRBD1 | CASSSTGAYGYTF | TGTGCCAGCAGCTCGACAGGGGCCTATGGCTACACCTTC
NA | TRBJ1-5 | TRBV19 | NA | CASSRDVDQPQHF | TGTGCCAGTAGTCGAGACGTGGATCAGCCCCAGCATTTT
NA | TRBJ1-1 | TRBV5-5 | NA | CASRAGIQKGEAFF | TGTGCCAGCAGGGCCGGGATCCAAAAGGGTGAAGCTTTCTTT
NA | TRBJ2-1 | TRBV4-1 | NA | CASRIFTSFYNEQFF | TGCGCCAGCAGAATTTTCACTAGCTTTTACAATGAGCAGTTCTTC
NA | TRBJ2-7 | TRBV6-1 | TRBD2 | CASSELGTIYEQYF | TGTGCCAGCAGTGAGTTAGGGACTATTTACGAGCAGTACTTC
NA | TRBJ2-7 | TRBV11-3 | TRBD1 | CASSLPLGQGFF | TGTGCCAGCAGCTTGCCATTGGGACAGGGTTTCTTC
NA | TRBJ1-2 | TRBV11-2 | NA | CASSLNNLRGYTF | TGTGCCAGCAGCTTGAACAATCTACGTGGCTACACCTTC
few | TRBJ2-7 | TRBV18 | NA | CASSPTTGRSEQYF | TGTGCCAGCTCACCAACGACAGGACGGTCCGAGCAGTACTTC
few | TRBJ2-7 | TRBV30 | NA | CAWTRGLNYEQYF | TGTGCCTGGACCCGGGGCCTTAACTACGAGCAGTACTTC
NA | TRBJ1-5 | TRBV19 | NA | CASSIVAANGQPQHF | TGTGCCAGTAGTATAGTCGCGGCGAATGGTCAGCCCCAGCATTTT
NA | TRBJ1-6 | TRBV30 | TRBD1 | CASTHTGGSPLHF | TGTGCCTCCACGCACACAGGGGGGTCACCCCTCCACTTT
NA | TRBJ2-7 | TRBV5-1 | NA | CASSLRDTAYEQYF | TGCGCCAGCAGCTTGAGGGACACCGCCTACGAGCAGTACTTC
NA | TRBJ2-1 | TRBV5-4 | NA | CASSQGAVNEQFF | TGTGCCAGCAGTCAGGGAGCCGTCAATGAGCAGTTCTTC
few | TRBJ2-2 | TRBV6-2/TRBV6-3 | NA | CASSPANTGELFF | TGTGCCAGCAGCCCCGCGAACACCGGGGAGCTGTTTTTT
NA | TRBJ1-2 | TRBV19 | NA | CASSPAYGYGYTF | TGTGCCAGTAGTCCCGCTTACGGTTATGGCTACACCTTC
NA | TRBJ1-2 | TRBV27 | NA | CASSLTDSYGYTF | TGTGCCAGCAGTTTAACTGACAGCTATGGCTACACCTTC
NA | TRBJ1-2 | TRBV6-5 | NA | CASRSGAQNGYTF | TGTGCCAGCCGATCAGGGGCCCAGAATGGCTACACCTTC
NA | TRBJ1-5 | TRBV19 | TRBD1 | CASTALGQGAKHQPQHF | TGTGCCAGTACCGCGCTGGGACAGGGGGCGAAACATCAGCCCCAGCATTTT
NA | TRBJ2-2 | TRBV14 | NA | CASGPRVAGELFF | TGTGCCAGCGGACCAAGGGTAGCCGGGGAGCTGTTTTTT
NA | TRBJ1-6 | TRBV5-4 | NA | CASSLGASYNSPLHF | TGTGCCAGCAGCTTGGGGGCTAGCTATAATTCACCCCTCCACTTT
NA | TRBJ2-5 | TRBV3-1/TRBV3-2 | NA | CASSSQGRGETQYF | TGTGCCAGCAGCTCTCAGGGCCGGGGAGAGACCCAGTACTTC
few | TRBJ1-2 | TRBV4-2 | NA | CASSHSGLGYTF | TGTGCCAGCAGCCACTCGGGACTAGGCTACACCTTC
few | TRBJ1-1 | TRBV18 | NA | CASSGTGAEAFF | TGTGCCAGCTCGGGAACTGGGGCTGAAGCTTTCTTT
few | TRBJ1-4 | TRBV4-2 | NA | CASSLQNAGNEKLFF | TGTGCCAGCAGCCTCCAGAACGCAGGGAACGAAAAACTGTTTTTT
NA | TRBJ2-7 | TRBV18 | NA | CASRREQSSYEQYF | TGTGCCAGCCGAAGAGAACAGAGCTCCTACGAGCAGTACTTC
NA | TRBJ2-2 | TRBV5-1 | NA | CASSLGLQNTGELFF | TGCGCCAGCAGCTTGGGGCTCCAGAACACCGGGGAGCTGTTTTTT
NA | TRBJ2-5 | TRBV5-6 | NA | CASFPNHGQNQETQYF | TGTGCCAGCTTCCCGAACCACGGACAGAACCAAGAGACCCAGTACTTC
few | TRBJ1-2 | TRBV6-5 | NA | CASSQKENYGYTF | TGTGCCAGCAGCCAGAAGGAAAACTATGGCTACACCTTC
NA | TRBJ1-2 | TRBV2 | TRBD1 | CASRGGSGRGLGYGYTF | TGTGCCAGCAGGGGTGGTTCGGGCAGGGGGCTCGGCTATGGCTACACCTTC
NA | TRBJ2-3 | TRBV10-1 | NA | CASGGTTDTQYF | TGCGCCAGCGGCGGGACCACAGATACGCAGTATTTT
NA | TRBJ2-5 | TRBV24-1 | TRBD2 | CATSARPTSGDPETQYF | TGTGCCACCAGTGCCAGGCCGACTAGCGGGGACCCCGAGACCCAGTACTTC
few | TRBJ1-2 | TRBV18 | TRBD1 | CASSPDRGHGYTF | TGTGCCAGCTCACCGGACAGGGGCCATGGCTACACCTTC
NA | TRBJ1-6 | TRBV7-9 | TRBD1 | CASSTRGQGSPLHF | TGTGCCAGCAGCACCAGGGGGCAGGGCTCACCCCTCCACTTT
NA | TRBJ1-5 | TRBV30 | NA | CAGWAGGNQPQHF | TGTGCCGGTTGGGCGGGAGGCAATCAGCCCCAGCATTTT
NA | TRBJ1-1 | TRBV19 | NA | CASRGQVNTEAFF | TGTGCCAGCAGAGGACAAGTGAACACTGAAGCTTTCTTT
NA | TRBJ1-2 | TRBV3-1/TRBV3-2 | TRBD1 | CASSPMGQGSGYTF | TGTGCCAGCAGCCCTATGGGACAGGGTAGCGGCTACACCTTC
NA | TRBJ2-3 | TRBV7-8 | TRBD1 | CASSLRGGPGTDTQYF | TGTGCCAGCAGCTTGAGAGGGGGCCCTGGCACAGATACGCAGTATTTT
NA | TRBJ2-3 | TRBV7-9 | NA | CASSLTDTQYF | TGTGCCAGCAGCCTTACAGATACGCAGTATTTT